This T cell receptor (beta chain) emerged from a study of blood T cell repertoires in COVID-19. About the study: There were acute and convalescent COVID-19 samples, and they came from the United States, Italy and Spain. T cells, B-cell-depleted T cells, or PBMCs supplied cDNA or gDNA.

The CDR3 loop spans 17 amino acids. Trimming cost V 3 bases and J 3 bases, with 16 bases left between them. From germline, CDR1 is KGHDR and CDR2 SFDVKD. Authors' methods: The assay estimated nucleated cells by amplifying reference gene primers. The method was immunoSEQ multiplex PCR; TCRdb's version includes in-frame clones alone and lacks a portion of them. V, J and clone size are those of that table, while D and trimming were read from the DNA. This sample has about 120,000 clones, with 86% found just once. The chain employs TRBV24-1 and TRBJ2-2, with D maybe TRBD1 (6 bases). The sequencing input was peripheral blood. The sequence was obtained from a man between 65 and 85 years old who had recovered from COVID-19. DNA of the CDR3: TGTGCCACCAGTGATACTGGACAGTCAAGCCACACCGGGGAGCTGTTTTTT. Translation: CATSDTGQSSHTGELFF.